Shown below are 27 T cell receptor beta chains from a single sample sequenced in a study of cytomegalovirus exposure and HLA in healthy donors. Primers: 60 Vbeta forward and 13 Jbeta reverse. Clones were read by immunoSEQ multiplex PCR, and TCRdb kept only the in-frame ones, dropping some. Counted here are about 140,000 clones, roughly 76% occurring once; the ten biggest clones make up around 3.7%. Sequenced sample: PBMCs. Source of these receptors: a man between 18 and 35 years old in good health and CMV-seronegative.

A few counts support this clone. The J gene is TRBJ2-3, the V gene TRBV27; the D gene is possibly TRBD2 (5 bases). The CDR3 totals 14 residues. Germline V gene data show CDR1 as MNHEY and CDR2 as SMNVEV (reference sequence). V was clipped by 6 bases and J by 0 bases, with 10 bases between them. CDR3 DNA sequence: TGTGCCAGCAGGCAGTGGACTAGCACAGATACGCAGTATTTT. It specifies CASRQWTSTDTQYF.

The V call is TRBV5-1, the J call TRBJ2-3, with 10 bases that match TRBD2. The CDR3 runs to 14 residues. The germline V gene has CDR1 SGHRS and CDR2 YFSETQ. Trimming at V came to 5 bases and at J to 6 bases, leaving 6 bases not matched to a gene. CDR3 loop: CASRQRGGLDTQYF. The CDR3 nucleotides are TGCGCCAGCAGACAGCGGGGGGGCCTTGATACGCAGTATTTT.

This chain uses TRBV28 with TRBJ2-3; D is ambiguous. The germline V gene has CDR1 MDHEN and CDR2 SYDVKM. The CDR3 extends over 12 amino acids. V gave up 6 bases and J gave up 5 bases, with 9 bases separating them. The CDR3 loop is CASSLIGDTQYF. The CDR3 DNA is TGTGCCAGCAGCCTAATCGGAGATACGCAGTATTTT.

V and J are TRBV7-9 and TRBJ1-2, with no clear D. Germline CDR1 is SEHNR and CDR2 is FQNEAQ (reference sequence). The CDR3 is made up of 15 amino acids. V was pared by 6 bases and J by 3 bases, with 17 bases between. As DNA, the CDR3 is TGTGCCAGCAGTCTAGGGCGGGATTTCGACTATGGCTACACCTTC. This encodes CASSLGRDFDYGYTF.

This sequence joins TRBV5-5 and TRBJ2-5; D unresolved. The CDR3 runs 15 residues. CDR1 and CDR2 from the germline V gene are SGHKS and YYEKEE (reference sequence). With 2 bases removed from V and 5 bases from J, the gap between germline ends came to 16 bases. CDR3: CASSLVLRGSETQYF. The CDR3 DNA reads as TGTGCCAGCAGCTTAGTCTTAAGAGGTTCGGAGACCCAGTACTTC.

The chain is built from TRBV18 and TRBJ2-3, with 8 bases matching TRBD2. This CDR3 is 16 amino acids long. The junction had 5 bases not matched to a gene; V was cut back by 2 bases and J by 1 base. Germline V CDR1 and CDR2: KGHSH, LQKENI. This chain's CDR3 is CASSPAGTRGTDTQYF. Here the CDR3 DNA reads TGTGCCAGCTCACCAGCCGGGACTAGAGGCACAGATACGCAGTATTTT.

The chain couples TRBV5-1 to TRBJ2-7; TRBD1 matches at 7 bases. The germline gives CDR1 SGHRS, CDR2 YFSETQ. The CDR3 extends over 14 amino acids. Trimming removed 4 bases from V and 1 base from J; junction bases left unmatched: 5. DNA of the CDR3: TGCGCCAGCAGCCCCCAGGGGGTTTCCTACGAGCAGTACTTC. Amino acid sequence: CASSPQGVSYEQYF.

V gene TRBV27 combines with J gene TRBJ1-2, with no clear D. The CDR3 totals 14 residues. V dropped 4 bases and J dropped 3 bases, with 12 bases sitting between them. Looked up from germline, CDR1 is MNHEY and CDR2 is SMNVEV (reference sequence). The CDR3 DNA sequence: TGTGCCAGCAGTTCCTTCGGCGGAGACTATGGCTACACCTTC. It translates to CASSSFGGDYGYTF.

The J gene is TRBJ1-2, the V gene TRBV9; a possible D gene is TRBD1 (5 bases). Germline lookup yields CDR1 SGDLS and CDR2 YYNGEE. The CDR3 covers 14 residues. V lost 1 base and J 4 bases, leaving 11 bases between the germline ends. The CDR3 region is CASSVQGSGYGYTF. Written as DNA, the CDR3 is TGTGCCAGCAGCGTACAGGGTTCCGGCTATGGCTACACCTTC.

The chain is built from TRBV18 and TRBJ2-1; D uncertain. CDR3 length: 14 residues. Germline CDR1 reads KGHSH; CDR2 reads LQKENI. V lost 3 bases, J lost 6 bases, and 12 bases lay in between. CDR3 region: CASSPVVAANEQFF. The CDR3 DNA is TGTGCCAGCTCACCGGTAGTAGCTGCCAATGAGCAGTTCTTC.

The V call is TRBV19, the J call TRBJ2-7; 10 nucleotides agree with TRBD1. The CDR3 sequence is 14 residues long. Germline V CDR1 and CDR2: LNHDA, SQIVND (reference sequence). V shed 7 bases and J 5 bases; nucleotides not matched to a gene: 8. CDR3 DNA: TGTGCCAGTACGAGACAGGGGGCTCTCGACGAGCAGTACTTC. This encodes CASTRQGALDEQYF.

The chain couples TRBV30 to TRBJ1-1, with 8 positions matching TRBD1. V dropped 0 bases and J dropped 6; count of bases not matched to a gene: 3. From germline, CDR1 is GTSNPN and CDR2 SVGIG (reference sequence). The CDR3 contains 13 residues. The CDR3 spells CAWSVQGGSEAFF. The DNA for the CDR3 is TGTGCCTGGAGTGTACAGGGGGGATCTGAAGCTTTCTTT.

The chain recombines TRBV5-1 with TRBJ2-5; 9 bases map to TRBD1. The length of the CDR3 is 15 residues. The germline V gene encodes CDR1 SGHRS and CDR2 YFSETQ. With V trimmed by 4 bases and J by 3 bases, 7 bases remained unmatched. CDR3 in DNA: TGCGCCAGCAGCCGAGGACAGGGGATGGAAGAGACCCAGTACTTC. Protein sequence: CASSRGQGMEETQYF. The full variable domain, completed using reference TRBV5-1 and TRBJ2-5, is KAGVTQTPRYLIKTRGQQVTLSCSPISGHRSVSWYQQTPGQGLQFLFEYFSETQRNKGNFPGRFSGRQFSNSRSEMNVSTLELGDSALYLCASSRGQGMEETQYFGPGTRLLVL.

This clone was observed a single time. The DNA of the CDR3 is TGTGCCAGCAGTCCGTACCTCGGGTTTCTTGGCTACACCTTC. This sequence encodes CASSPYLGFLGYTF. The chain combines TRBV27 with TRBJ1-2; D is ambiguous. Deletions cut 5 bases from V and 7 bases from J, with 17 bases between. CDR1 is MNHEY, CDR2 SMNVEV, per germline (reference sequence). This CDR3 has 14 residues.

The V and J genes are TRBV5-1 and TRBJ2-5; 10 nucleotides match TRBD1. The CDR3 covers 13 residues. From germline, CDR1 is SGHRS and CDR2 YFSETQ. Unmatched junction bases numbered 5, after V lost 7 bases and J lost 5 bases. This CDR3 reads CASETGGGETQYF. Here the CDR3 DNA reads TGCGCCAGCGAGACAGGGGGCGGGGAGACCCAGTACTTC.

This clone came up a few times. Given a far larger clone just one base away, this is likely a sequencing read error. The CDR3 protein is CASSSGFGEGYDQYF. The CDR3 nucleotides read TGTGCCAGCAGCTCCGGGTTCGGAGAGGGCTACGACCAGTACTTC. The V call is TRBV7-3, the J call TRBJ2-7; the D gene is possibly TRBD2 (5 bases). Germline assignment: CDR1 SGHTA and CDR2 FQGTGA. There are 15 residues in the CDR3.

The CDR3 loop is CASSMPPGQSRPYEQYF. The CDR3 coding sequence is TGCGCCAGCAGCATGCCCCCTGGACAGAGCCGCCCCTACGAGCAGTACTTC. The chain carries TRBV5-1 and TRBJ2-7, with a weak D call TRBD1 (6 bases). Trimming took 4 bases from V and 2 from J, leaving 22 bases between them. CDR1 SGHRS and CDR2 YFSETQ come from the germline V gene. This CDR3 region has 17 residues.

The chain recombines TRBV4-2 with TRBJ2-1, with TRBD2 matching 12 bases. Germline V gene lookup returns CDR1 LGHNA and CDR2 YNFKEQ. This CDR3 contains 19 residues. After removal of 0 bases from V and 4 bases from J, the junction contained 10 bases not matched to a gene. The CDR3 sequence: CASSQDSTSGSEEYNEQFF. For the CDR3, the DNA is TGTGCCAGCAGCCAAGATTCGACTAGCGGGAGTGAGGAGTACAATGAGCAGTTCTTC.

The rearrangement uses TRBV5-1 and TRBJ2-3; possible D gene TRBD2, 5 bases. This CDR3 spans 9 amino acids. Germline values: CDR1 SGHRS, CDR2 YFSETQ. The V end lost 7 bases, the J end lost 14 bases, and 11 bases lay between the germline ends. CDR3 nucleotide sequence: TGCGCCAGCCCCCGGAGGCCGTATTTT. This translates into CASPRRPYF. The full variable domain, its missing parts supplied by reference TRBV5-1 and TRBJ2-3, is KAGVTQTPRYLIKTRGQQVTLSCSPISGHRSVSWYQQTPGQGLQFLFEYFSETQRNKGNFPGRFSGRQFSNSRSEMNVSTLELGDSALYLCASPRRPYFGPGTRLTVL.

V and J are TRBV5-1 and TRBJ2-6; tentatively, D is TRBD1 (5 bases). The CDR3 has 17 amino acids. Germline CDR1 is SGHRS and CDR2 is YFSETQ. Trimming pared 0 bases from V and 2 bases from J, leaving 12 bases between. CDR3 nucleotide sequence: TGCGCCAGCAGCTTGGAGTCAGGGAAAACTGGGGCCAACGTCCTGACTTTC. Translation: CASSLESGKTGANVLTF.

The chain is built from TRBV7-9 and TRBJ1-2; 8 bases match TRBD1. CDR3 length: 17 residues. V dropped 1 base and J dropped 6; count of bases not matched to a gene: 13. The germline gives CDR1 SEHNR, CDR2 FQNEAQ (reference sequence). The CDR3: CASSLGLTGDRGNGYTF. CDR3 nucleotide sequence: TGTGCCAGCAGCTTAGGTTTGACAGGGGACCGGGGGAATGGCTACACCTTC.

The chain recombines TRBV19 with TRBJ2-1; 9 bases align to TRBD2. The germline gives CDR1 LNHDA, CDR2 SQIVND (reference sequence). CDR3 size: 18 residues. Germline trimming cut 4 bases from V and 8 bases from J; bases unmatched to any gene: 18. DNA of the CDR3: TGTGCCAGTAGTACACCCCCCTTTAGCGGGAGAGATGACGATGAGCAGTTCTTC. Translation gives CASSTPPFSGRDDDEQFF. Variable domain in full (rest from reference TRBV19 and TRBJ2-1): DGGITQSPKYLFRKEGQNVTLSCEQNLNHDAMYWYRQDPGQGLRLIYYSQIVNDFQKGDIAEGYSVSREKKESFPLTVTSAQKNPTAFYLCASSTPPFSGRDDDEQFFGPGTRLTVL.

The count of this clone is one. The V call is TRBV9, the J call TRBJ2-5; 8 bases are a match to TRBD2. From germline, CDR1 is SGDLS and CDR2 YYNGEE. V shed 4 bases and J 4 bases; nucleotides not matched to a gene: 6. The CDR3 is 14 amino acids. The CDR3 DNA reads as TGTGCCAGCAGCCCCGGGGGGGATCGAGAGACCCAGTACTTC. Residues: CASSPGGDRETQYF.

The chain recombines TRBV29-1 with TRBJ1-2, with TRBD1 matching over 10 bases. V shed 6 bases and J 8 bases; nucleotides not matched to a gene: 6. This CDR3 contains 12 residues. CDR1 is SQVTM and CDR2 is ANQGSEA in the germline V gene. The CDR3 DNA follows: TGCAGCGTCGCCGGGACAGGGGAAGGCTACACCTTC. It is translated as CSVAGTGEGYTF.

The J gene is TRBJ1-1, the V gene TRBV6-6; tentative D call: TRBD1 (6 bases). The CDR3 is 13 amino acids. Trimming removed 7 bases from V and 4 bases from J, with 13 bases in between. CDR1 is MNHNY, CDR2 SVGAGI, per germline (reference sequence). The CDR3 coding sequence is TGTGCCAGCAAACTTACAGGGCTCACTGAAGCTTTCTTT. It translates to CASKLTGLTEAFF.

This chain joins TRBV6-5 and TRBJ2-5, with 10 bases identical to TRBD1. The J call may be incorrect, as the DNA end agrees better with TRBJ2-7. This CDR3 has 15 residues. Germline assignment: CDR1 MNHEY and CDR2 SVGAGI. CDR3 region: CASGHDRGLQLEQYF. The CDR3 DNA sequence: TGTGCCAGCGGCCATGACAGGGGGCTCCAACTCGAGCAGTACTTC.

The V and J genes are TRBV29-1 and TRBJ2-7; 8 bases are a match to TRBD1. The germline V gene has CDR1 SQVTM and CDR2 ANQGSEA. The ends lost 7 bases at V and 0 bases at J; junction bases unmatched: 11. The CDR3 spans 15 residues. This CDR3 reads CSGSFLGQDSYEQYF. The CDR3 bases are TGCAGCGGATCGTTTTTGGGACAGGACTCCTACGAGCAGTACTTC.